This TCR beta chain is drawn from a study of T cells expressing NK-cell markers. The germline V gene encodes CDR1 SGHDT and CDR2 YYEEEE. The CDR3 loop spans 17 amino acids. One entry per CDR3 protein, without DNA, is what TCRdb gives after re-calling the 5' RACE reads. The record lists about 260,000 distinct CDR3 sequences, of which the ten most abundant hold about 4.2%. The source material was blood T cells: a sorted CD56 or NKG2C T cell subset, CD4+ or CD8+ T cells, or bulk PBMC T cells (not recorded which). The chain links TRBV5-6 to TRBJ2-1. The clonotype originates from a woman aged 18 to 75 in good health. This CDR3 is CASSLDGWGIAYNEQFF.